The 17 T cell receptor beta chains listed next were all sequenced from one sample in a study of CD8 T cells in Susac syndrome. Random hexamers were used to reverse transcribe the RNA input (about 0.5 to 1 ug). TCRdb reanalysed the immunoSEQ multiplex PCR reads using MiXCR and keeps one entry per CDR3 protein. The sample holds 170,000 or so distinct CDR3 sequences, approximately 95% seen once. The sample was CD4+ T cells from PBMCs. Every receptor here comes from a human donor with multiple sclerosis.

This chain links TRBV7-8 with TRBJ2-1; weak D call: TRBD2 (5 bases). Germline-derived CDR1 and CDR2 are SGHVS and FQNEAQ. The V end was cut by 4 bases, the J end by 3 bases, with 22 bases between. The length of the CDR3 is 18 residues. CDR3 nucleotide sequence: TGTGCCAGCAGCTCTAAAGAAGAGGGAAGGTTCTACTACAATGAGCAGTTCTTC. Translation gives CASSSKEEGRFYYNEQFF.

This chain joins TRBV29-1 and TRBJ2-3; unclear D gene. The CDR3 runs to 12 residues. The germline V and J ends were trimmed by 1 base and 4 bases, with 6 bases remaining between them. Germline V gene lookup returns CDR1 SQVTM and CDR2 ANQGSEA. CDR3 in amino acids: CSVEAIPDTQYF. The DNA for the CDR3 is TGCAGCGTTGAAGCGATCCCAGATACGCAGTATTTT.

This rearrangement joins TRBV28 to TRBJ1-2; a weak D match, TRBD1 (6 bases). Germline loops: CDR1 MDHEN, CDR2 SYDVKM. V gave up 5 bases and J gave up 4 bases, with 20 bases separating them. CDR3 length equals 16 residues. The CDR3 sequence: CASSPSAAGEGYGYTF. The CDR3 DNA reads as TGTGCCAGCAGTCCCTCAGCGGCAGGGGAGGGCTATGGCTACACCTTC.

The chain recombines TRBV6-2 or TRBV6-3 with TRBJ2-5; TRBD2 matches at 11 bases. Per the germline V gene, CDR1 is MNHEY and CDR2 is SVGEGT. This CDR3 is built from 15 residues. J lost 2 bases, V lost 6 bases, and 5 bases had no gene match. CDR3 residues: CASSRGTSGQETQYF. In nucleotides, the CDR3 is TGTGCCAGCAGCCGCGGGACTAGCGGACAAGAGACCCAGTACTTC.

V gene TRBV4-2 combines with J gene TRBJ2-7, with D possibly being TRBD1 (7 bases). Germline V CDR1 and CDR2: LGHNA, YNFKEQ. Trimming pared 6 bases from V and 7 bases from J, leaving 19 bases between. The CDR3 is 14 residues long. Here the CDR3 DNA reads TGTGCCAGCAGACCCGGGACTCAGGGGGAGGAGCAGTACTTC. It encodes CASRPGTQGEEQYF.

This chain connects TRBV7-9 to TRBJ1-1; D is unclear. The CDR3 totals 16 residues. The germline gives CDR1 SEHNR, CDR2 FQNEAQ (reference sequence). Trimming left V 5 bases short and J 1 base short, with 17 bases between. CDR3 sequence reads: CASSQEDWVKNTEAFF. CDR3 in DNA: TGTGCCAGCAGCCAAGAAGACTGGGTAAAGAACACTGAAGCTTTCTTT.

This clonotype was recorded once. V and J are TRBV2 and TRBJ2-5, with D perhaps being TRBD1 or TRBD2 (5 bases each). The CDR3 extends over 13 amino acids. V dropped 3 bases and J dropped 5 bases, with 10 bases sitting between them. CDR1 and CDR2 (germline): SNHLY, FYNNEI. CDR3 residues: CASSEYGAETQYF. Here the CDR3 DNA reads TGTGCCAGCAGTGAGTACGGGGCGGAGACCCAGTACTTC.

The V gene is TRBV10-3, the J gene TRBJ2-1; 11 nucleotides match TRBD2. The CDR3 is 14 residues long. The V gene's germline CDR1 is ENHRY and CDR2 SYGVKD. After removal of 6 bases from V and 9 bases from J, the junction contained 7 bases not matched to a gene. The CDR3 DNA is TGTGCCATCAGGACTAGCGGGATTTATCGTGAGCAGTTCTTC. It yields the protein CAIRTSGIYREQFF.

This clonotype appeared once. This chain joins TRBV7-9 and TRBJ1-2; TRBD1 matches 10 bases. In germline, CDR1 is SEHNR, CDR2 FQNEAQ (reference sequence). This CDR3 contains 15 residues. Trimming at V came to 0 bases and at J to 3 bases, leaving 1 base not matched to a gene. The CDR3 loop is CASSLAGTGDYGYTF. The CDR3 DNA follows: TGTGCCAGCAGCTTAGCCGGGACAGGGGACTATGGCTACACCTTC.

The chain combines TRBV5-4 with TRBJ1-1; perhaps TRBD1 as D (5 bases). In germline, CDR1 is SGHNT, CDR2 YYREEE (reference sequence). V shed 3 bases and J shed 2 bases, with 14 bases lying between them. The CDR3 is 15 residues long. This CDR3 reads CASSSKTQANTEAFF. CDR3 nucleotides: TGTGCCAGCAGCTCGAAAACACAGGCTAACACTGAAGCTTTCTTT.

V gene TRBV18 combines with J gene TRBJ1-2; 8 nucleotides agree with TRBD1. The CDR3 has 14 amino acids. Germline V gene lookup returns CDR1 KGHSH and CDR2 LQKENI. The trim removed 5 bases at V and 7 bases at J, leaving 9 bases unmatched. For the CDR3, the DNA is TGTGCCAGCTCAAGGGGACAGGCGCGCGTTGGCTACACCTTC. Protein sequence: CASSRGQARVGYTF.

This clonotype was detected only once. The chain employs TRBV7-2 and TRBJ1-2, with TRBD1 matching 9 bases. Trimming cost V 1 base and J 7 bases; bases outside gene matches: 7. The CDR3 extends over 15 amino acids. Germline lookup yields CDR1 SGHTA and CDR2 FQGNSA. CDR3 sequence: CASSLGGQGSVGYTF. The CDR3 coding sequence is TGTGCCAGCAGCTTAGGGGGACAGGGTTCGGTTGGCTACACCTTC.

The chain links TRBV14 to TRBJ2-7; D is undetermined. The CDR3 contains 11 residues. V gave up 2 bases and J gave up 7 bases, with 6 bases separating them. The germline V gene encodes CDR1 SGHDN and CDR2 FVKESK. CDR3 sequence reads: CASSQMGEQYF. The CDR3 DNA reads as TGTGCCAGCAGCCAAATGGGGGAGCAGTACTTC.

This clonotype was recorded once. This rearrangement joins TRBV6-5 to TRBJ1-1, with 7 bases matching TRBD1. CDR1 is MNHEY, CDR2 SVGAGI, per germline. The CDR3 spans 12 residues. Unmatched junction bases numbered 10, after V lost 8 bases and J lost 10 bases. CDR3 DNA: TGTGCCAGCGCTAGGATGACAGGGAGAGCTTTCTTT. It translates to CASARMTGRAFF.

The chain employs TRBV27 and TRBJ1-2; D remains unclear. CDR1 MNHEY and CDR2 SMNVEV come from the germline V gene (reference sequence). The CDR3 runs 13 residues. The germline V and J ends were trimmed by 6 bases and 4 bases, with 12 bases remaining between them. The CDR3 sequence: CASSPSGVYGYTF. CDR3 coding DNA: TGTGCCAGCAGCCCCAGCGGGGTCTATGGCTACACCTTC.

This chain connects TRBV11-2 to TRBJ2-1; 8 bases are shared with TRBD1. The CDR3 consists of 17 residues. Germline trimming cut 5 bases from V and 5 bases from J; bases unmatched to any gene: 14. Germline CDR1 and CDR2: SGHAT and FQNNGV. CDR3 in amino acids: CASSPSIQGAVHNEQFF. Written as DNA, the CDR3 is TGTGCCAGCAGCCCATCGATCCAGGGGGCGGTTCACAATGAGCAGTTCTTC.

The rearrangement uses TRBV3-1 and TRBJ1-1, with D unclear. This CDR3 spans 13 amino acids. Germline CDR1 and CDR2: LGHDT and YNNKEL (reference sequence). Trimming took 2 bases from V and 1 from J, leaving 5 bases between them. CDR3 bases: TGTGCCAGCAGCCAATGGGGGAACACTGAAGCTTTCTTT. Its protein product is CASSQWGNTEAFF. The full variable domain, completed using reference TRBV3-1 and TRBJ1-1, is DTAVSQTPKYLVTQMGNDKSIKCEQNLGHDTMYWYKQDSKKFLKIMFSYNNKELIINETVPNRFSPKSPDKAHLNLHINSLELGDSAVYFCASSQWGNTEAFFGQGTRLTVV.